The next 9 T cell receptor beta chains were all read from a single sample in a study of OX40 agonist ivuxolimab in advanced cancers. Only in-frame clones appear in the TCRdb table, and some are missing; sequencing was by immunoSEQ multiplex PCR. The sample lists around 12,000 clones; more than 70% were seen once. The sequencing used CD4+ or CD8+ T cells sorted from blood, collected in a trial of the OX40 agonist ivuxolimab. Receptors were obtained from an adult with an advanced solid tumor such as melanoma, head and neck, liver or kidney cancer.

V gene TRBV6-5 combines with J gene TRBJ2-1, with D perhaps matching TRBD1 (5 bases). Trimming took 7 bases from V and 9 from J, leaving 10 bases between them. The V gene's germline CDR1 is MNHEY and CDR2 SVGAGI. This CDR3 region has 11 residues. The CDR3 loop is CASISQGEQFF. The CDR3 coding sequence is TGTGCCAGCATTTCGCAGGGTGAGCAGTTCTTC.

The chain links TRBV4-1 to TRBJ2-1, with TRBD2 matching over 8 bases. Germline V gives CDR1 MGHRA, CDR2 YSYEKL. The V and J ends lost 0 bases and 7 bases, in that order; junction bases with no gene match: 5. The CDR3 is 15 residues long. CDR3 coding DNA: TGCGCCAGCAGCCAAGATCTGAGCGGGGGAAATGAGCAGTTCTTC. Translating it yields CASSQDLSGGNEQFF.

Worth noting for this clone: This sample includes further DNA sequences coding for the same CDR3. This CDR3 reads CSVDEGGGGYTF. Here the CDR3 DNA reads TGCAGCGTTGATGAGGGTGGGGGTGGCTACACCTTC. The chain recombines TRBV29-1 with TRBJ1-2; maybe TRBD1 (5 bases). The CDR3 runs 12 residues. Trimming took 3 bases from V and 7 from J, leaving 12 bases between them. Germline CDR1 is SQVTM and CDR2 is ANQGSEA.

The CDR3 DNA follows: TGTGCCAGCAGCTTATGGGGGAGCGGCTACTTGCCGGAAGATGGCTACACCTTC. Translated, it gives CASSLWGSGYLPEDGYTF. The chain couples TRBV13 to TRBJ1-2, with D perhaps matching TRBD1 (5 bases). Trimming pared 2 bases from V and 6 bases from J, leaving 25 bases between. CDR1 is PRHDT and CDR2 is FYEKMQ in the germline V gene (reference sequence). The length of the CDR3 is 18 residues. Complete variable domain (other parts from reference TRBV13 and TRBJ1-2): AAGVIQSPRHLIKEKRETATLKCYPIPRHDTVYWYQQGPGQDPQFLISFYEKMQSDKGSIPDRFSAQQFSDYHSELNMSSLELGDSALYFCASSLWGSGYLPEDGYTFGSGTRLTVV.

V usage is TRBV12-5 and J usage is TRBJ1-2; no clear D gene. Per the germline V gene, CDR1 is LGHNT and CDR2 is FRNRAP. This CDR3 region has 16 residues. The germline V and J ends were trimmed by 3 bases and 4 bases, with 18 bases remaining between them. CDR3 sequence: CASGFEEVVVGYGYTF. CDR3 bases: TGTGCTAGTGGTTTTGAGGAGGTCGTCGTTGGCTATGGCTACACCTTC.

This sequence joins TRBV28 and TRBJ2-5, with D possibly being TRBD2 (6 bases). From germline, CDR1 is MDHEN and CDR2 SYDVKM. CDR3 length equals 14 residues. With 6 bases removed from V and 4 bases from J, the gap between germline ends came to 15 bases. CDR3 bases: TGTGCCAGCAGGGGGGGTAGGTTGTTAGAGACCCAGTACTTC. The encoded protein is CASRGGRLLETQYF.

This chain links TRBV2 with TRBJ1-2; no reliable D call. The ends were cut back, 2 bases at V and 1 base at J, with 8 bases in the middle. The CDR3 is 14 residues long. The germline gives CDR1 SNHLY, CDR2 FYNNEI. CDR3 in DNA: TGTGCCAGCAGTGAACAACAGCGTAACTATGGCTACACCTTC. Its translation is CASSEQQRNYGYTF.

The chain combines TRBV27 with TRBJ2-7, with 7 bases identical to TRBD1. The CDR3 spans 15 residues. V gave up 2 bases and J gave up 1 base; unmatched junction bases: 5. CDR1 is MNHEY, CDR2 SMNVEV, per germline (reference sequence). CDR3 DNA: TGTGCCAGCAGTTTAACGGGCAGGGGGTCCTACGAGCAGTACTTC. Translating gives CASSLTGRGSYEQYF.

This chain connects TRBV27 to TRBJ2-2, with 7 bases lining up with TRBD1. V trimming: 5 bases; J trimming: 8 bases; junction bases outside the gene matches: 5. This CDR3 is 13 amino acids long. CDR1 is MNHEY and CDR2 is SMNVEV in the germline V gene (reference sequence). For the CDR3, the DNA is TGTGCCAGCAGTACACAGGGGTTTGGGGAGCTGTTTTTT. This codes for CASSTQGFGELFF.